This is a list of T cell receptor beta chains from one sample in a study of blood T cell repertoires in COVID-19. The table came from immunoSEQ multiplex PCR; TCRdb's copy has only in-frame clones and leaves some out. The sample includes about 150,000 clones, approximately 83% seen only once; the top ten take over 9%. What was sequenced was PBMCs or T cells enriched from blood (not recorded which). These receptors all stem from a man in his fifties who had recovered from COVID-19. Each CDR3 is given with its conserved first and last residue. D genes are given only for firm matches. Rows give clone size only sometimes, using once, few, many, or a class for an expanded clone.

>TRBV11-2|-|-|TRBJ2-3
TGTGCCAGCAGCCCCCAAGCGGGCCTCACAGATACGCAGTATTTT
CASSPQAGLTDTQYF
>TRBV5-1|TRBD1|-|TRBJ2-1
TGCGCCAGCAGCCCGGGACAGGGTTTACGGGGGCAGTTCTTC
CASSPGQGLRGQFF
>TRBV6-2/TRBV6-3|-|-|TRBJ1-2
TGTGCCAGCAGCCCTACAGCTTATGGCTACACCTTC
CASSPTAYGYTF
>TRBV30|TRBD2|-|TRBJ2-1
TGTGCCTGGAGAGGGGGTAGCGGGGGGCCAAACAATGAGCAGTTCTTC
CAWRGGSGGPNNEQFF
>TRBV4-1|TRBD2|-|TRBJ2-3
TGCGCCAGCAGCCAAGGAGGACTAGCGGGCCGAATTAGCACAGATACGCAGTATTTT
CASSQGGLAGRISTDTQYF
>TRBV7-3|TRBD2|-|TRBJ2-7
TGTGCCAGCAGCTTAATAGCGGGGGGTAGTAACGAGCAGTACTTC
CASSLIAGGSNEQYF
>TRBV5-1|TRBD1|-|TRBJ1-1
TGCGCCAGCAGCAAAGGGACAGCTGAAGCTTTCTTT
CASSKGTAEAFF
>TRBV19|-|-|TRBJ1-4
TGTGCCAGTAGTATGGGTACCGGGAGGGGAGTAGGAGAAAAACTGTTTTTT
CASSMGTGRGVGEKLFF
>TRBV5-1|-|-|TRBJ1-1
TGCGCCAGCAGCCCAGACCCTTACGGGGGTGTAGCTTTCTTT
CASSPDPYGGVAFF
>TRBV7-2|TRBD2|-|TRBJ2-7
TGTGCCAGCAGCTTCGGCGGGGGGGCTGGCGAGCAGTACTTC
CASSFGGGAGEQYF
>TRBV28|TRBD2|-|TRBJ2-1
TGTGCCAGCAGTTCGAGCGGGGCGTACAATGAGCAGTTCTTC
CASSSSGAYNEQFF
>TRBV5-3|TRBD2|once|TRBJ2-5
TGTGCCAGAAGCTCCGAGCGGGGGCCCCACCCCCGTTACTTC
CARSSERGPHPRYF
>TRBV6-6|-|-|TRBJ1-6
TGTGCCAGCAGTCATCGGTTCCCCAGGGGTTCCTATAATTCACCCCTCCACTTT
CASSHRFPRGSYNSPLHF
>TRBV7-6|-|-|TRBJ2-3
TGTGCCAGCAGCTCCTCGGGGGGCGGGGGAGCCACAGATACGCAGTATTTT
CASSSSGGGGATDTQYF
>TRBV6-5|TRBD2|once|TRBJ2-7
TGTGCCAGCAGTTTTAGCGGGGGGGCCTACGAGCAGTACTTC
CASSFSGGAYEQYF
>TRBV10-2|-|-|TRBJ1-1
TGCGCCAGCAGTGTTGCGGCAGGGTTGAACACTGAAGCTTTCTTT
CASSVAAGLNTEAFF
>TRBV14|-|-|TRBJ1-4
TGTGCCAGCAGCCAGGTATGTTTGGGCGAAAAACTGTTTTTT
CASSQVCLGEKLFF
>TRBV7-9|-|-|TRBJ2-7
TGTGCCAGCAGTAATTATCAAGGGGCCTACGAGCAGTACTTC
CASSNYQGAYEQYF
>TRBV4-2|-|-|TRBJ2-5
TGTGCCAGCAGCCAAGCAGCAGGGACTGGGGAGACCCAGTACTTC
CASSQAAGTGETQYF
>TRBV7-2|-|few|TRBJ2-6
TGTGCCAGCAGCTTACCACCTGGGCAGCAGGTGGGGGCCAACGTCCTGACTTTC
CASSLPPGQQVGANVLTF
>TRBV2|TRBD1|-|TRBJ2-7
TGTGCCAGCAGTGGACAGGGGGCAACCTACGAGCAGTACTTC
CASSGQGATYEQYF
>TRBV21-1|-|-|TRBJ1-5
TGTGCCAGCAGCAAACGAGGGCGACAGGGCGTATGCAATCAGCCCCAGCATTTT
CASSKRGRQGVCNQPQHF
>TRBV11-2|TRBD1|once|TRBJ2-2
TGTGCCAGCAGCAAAGTACAGGGGGCGACCGGGGAGCTGTTTTTT
CASSKVQGATGELFF
>TRBV19|-|-|TRBJ2-5
TGTGCCAGTAGTGTCAGGACTGAGGAGACCCAGTACTTC
CASSVRTEETQYF
>TRBV29-1|-|-|TRBJ2-2
TGCAGCGTTGTGGGTTTTGTGGAGGGGGCGGGCGGGGAGCTGTTTTTT
CSVVGFVEGAGGELFF
>TRBV7-2|TRBD1|-|TRBJ1-4
TGTGCCAGCAGCAGGGACAGGGGTGAAAAACTGTTTTTT
CASSRDRGEKLFF
>TRBV28|TRBD1|-|TRBJ1-4
TGTGCCAGCAGTCCCACCCCAGGACAGGTTAATGAAAAACTGTTTTTT
CASSPTPGQVNEKLFF
>TRBV28|-|few|TRBJ1-3
TGTGCCAGCAAAGGCGGCTCTGGAAACACCATATATTTT
CASKGGSGNTIYF
>TRBV6-5|TRBD2|few|TRBJ2-1
TGTGCCAGCAGTTCCCCCGGGACTAGCGGTTACAATGAGCAGTTCTTC
CASSSPGTSGYNEQFF
>TRBV18|TRBD1|-|TRBJ1-1
TGTGCCAGCTCACACAAAAGGCCGGGACAGCAGAACACTGAAGCTTTCTTT
CASSHKRPGQQNTEAFF
>TRBV25-1|-|once|TRBJ2-7
TGTGCCAGCAGTGAATTTTCCCCGGGCGGGTACGAGCAGTACTTC
CASSEFSPGGYEQYF
>TRBV5-4|-|once|TRBJ2-5
TGTGCCAGCAGCTTGGAACAGACAGAGACCCAGTACTTC
CASSLEQTETQYF
>TRBV9|-|-|TRBJ2-2
TGTGCCAGCAGCGTAGAACCGGGCGGGTACGGGGAGCTGTTTTTT
CASSVEPGGYGELFF
>TRBV28|-|-|TRBJ2-6
TGTGCCAGCAGTATTAGTACCGGGGCCAACGTCCTGACTTTC
CASSISTGANVLTF
>TRBV29-1|-|-|TRBJ1-1
TGCAGCGTTGAAACAGGGACGGATACTGAAGCTTTCTTT
CSVETGTDTEAFF
>TRBV13|-|-|TRBJ2-7
TGTGCCAGCACCGATCCCCAAGGGGACTGGTCCTACGAGCAGTACTTC
CASTDPQGDWSYEQYF
>TRBV6-4|-|many|TRBJ2-2
TGTGCCAGCAGAGAGATCGCGAACACCGGGGAGCTGTTTTTT
CASREIANTGELFF
>TRBV9|TRBD2|-|TRBJ2-2
TGTGCCAGCAGCCCGACTAGCCCCGGGGAGCTGTTTTTT
CASSPTSPGELFF
>TRBV6-5|TRBD1|-|TRBJ2-4
TGTGCCAGCAGTTGGGGGAACGGACAGGAGAACATTCAGTACTTC
CASSWGNGQENIQYF
>TRBV6-5|TRBD1|-|TRBJ1-4
TGTGCCAGCAGAGGGACAGGGGCTAATGAAAAACTGTTTTTT
CASRGTGANEKLFF
>TRBV4-3|-|-|TRBJ1-6
TGCGCCAGCAGCCGTACCCGGGACTCCGGGTCACCCCTCCACTTT
CASSRTRDSGSPLHF
>TRBV12-3/TRBV12-4|-|few|TRBJ1-4
TGTGCCAGCAGAGCAGGGACTAATGAAAAACTGTTTTTT
CASRAGTNEKLFF
>TRBV19|-|once|TRBJ1-2
TGTGCCAGTAGTATCGTCGACAGCTATGGCTACACCTTC
CASSIVDSYGYTF
>TRBV7-2|-|-|TRBJ2-7
TGTGCCAGCAGCCGCCCGGTGCGGGGCTACGAGCAGTACTTC
CASSRPVRGYEQYF
>TRBV9|TRBD2|-|TRBJ2-1
TGTGCCAGCAGCTCCACGTGTTGTCCGCTAGCGGGGGGCTACAATGAGCAGTTCTTC
CASSSTCCPLAGGYNEQFF
>TRBV27|TRBD2|few|TRBJ2-1
TGTGCCAGCACTGGCCGACTAGCGGGGGGGCGGTACAATGAGCAGTTCTTC
CASTGRLAGGRYNEQFF
>TRBV6-5|-|-|TRBJ1-1
TGTGCCAGCAGAGTCGACATGAACACTGAAGCTTTCTTT
CASRVDMNTEAFF
>TRBV6-5|-|-|TRBJ2-5
TGTGCCAGCAAAAACAGCCCACAAGAGACCCAGTACTTC
CASKNSPQETQYF
>TRBV9|-|-|TRBJ2-7
TGTGCCAGCAGCGTAGACCAGGGGAGAACCTACGAGCAGTACTTC
CASSVDQGRTYEQYF
>TRBV5-4|TRBD1|once|TRBJ2-6
TGTGCCAGCAGCGGTGGGACAGGGGGGAGCTCTGGGGCCAACGTCCTGACTTTC
CASSGGTGGSSGANVLTF
>TRBV9|TRBD2|-|TRBJ2-7
TGTGCCAGCAGCGTAGGGAGCGGGGGGGCCTACGAGCAGTACTTC
CASSVGSGGAYEQYF
>TRBV5-1|TRBD1|-|TRBJ1-3
TGCGCCAGCAGTCCGTCCGGACAGGGATTCTCTGGAAACACCATATATTTT
CASSPSGQGFSGNTIYF
>TRBV6-5|TRBD2|-|TRBJ2-3
TGTGCCAGCAGCCCGGCCGCGGGGGGCACAGATACGCAGTATTTT
CASSPAAGGTDTQYF
>TRBV5-6|TRBD2|-|TRBJ2-3
TGTGCCAGCAGCTACGGGGGGGTCACAGATACGCAGTATTTT
CASSYGGVTDTQYF
>TRBV7-6|-|once|TRBJ2-2
TGTGCCAGCAGCTTAGCGGGCCCCGGGGAGCTGTTTTTT
CASSLAGPGELFF